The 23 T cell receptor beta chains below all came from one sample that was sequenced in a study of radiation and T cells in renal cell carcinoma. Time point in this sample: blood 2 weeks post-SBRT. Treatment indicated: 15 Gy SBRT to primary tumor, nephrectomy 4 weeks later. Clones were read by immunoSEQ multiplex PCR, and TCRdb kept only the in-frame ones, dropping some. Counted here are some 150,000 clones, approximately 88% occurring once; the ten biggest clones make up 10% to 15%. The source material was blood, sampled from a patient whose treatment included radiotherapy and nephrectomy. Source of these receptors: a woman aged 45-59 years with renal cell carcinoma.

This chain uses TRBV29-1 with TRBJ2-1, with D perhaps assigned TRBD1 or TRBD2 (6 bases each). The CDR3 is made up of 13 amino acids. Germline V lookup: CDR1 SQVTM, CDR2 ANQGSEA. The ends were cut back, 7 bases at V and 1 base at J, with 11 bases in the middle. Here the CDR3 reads CSAQGRSYNEQFF. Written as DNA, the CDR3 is TGCAGCGCTCAGGGGAGGTCCTACAATGAGCAGTTCTTC.

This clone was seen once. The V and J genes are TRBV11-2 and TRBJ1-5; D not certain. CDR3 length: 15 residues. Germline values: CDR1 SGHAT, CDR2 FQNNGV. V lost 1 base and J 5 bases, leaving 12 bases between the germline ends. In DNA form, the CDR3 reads TGTGCCAGCAGCTTAGGCCGGGAGACCTATCAGCCCCAGCATTTT. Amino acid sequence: CASSLGRETYQPQHF. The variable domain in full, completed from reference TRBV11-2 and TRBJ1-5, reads EAGVAQSPRYKIIEKRQSVAFWCNPISGHATLYWYQQILGQGPKLLIQFQNNGVVDDSQLPKDRFSAERLKGVDSTLKIQPAKLEDSAVYLCASSLGRETYQPQHFGDGTRLSIL.

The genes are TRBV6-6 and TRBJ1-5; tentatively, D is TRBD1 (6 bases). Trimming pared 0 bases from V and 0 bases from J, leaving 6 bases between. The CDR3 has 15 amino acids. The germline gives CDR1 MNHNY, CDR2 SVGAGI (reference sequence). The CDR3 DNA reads TGTGCCAGCAGTTACTCGACAGGTAGCAATCAGCCCCAGCATTTT. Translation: CASSYSTGSNQPQHF.

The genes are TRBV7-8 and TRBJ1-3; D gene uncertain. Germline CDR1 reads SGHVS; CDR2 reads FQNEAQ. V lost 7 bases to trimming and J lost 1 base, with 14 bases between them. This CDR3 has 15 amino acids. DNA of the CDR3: TGTGCCAGCACCAAACAAGGAAATTCTGGAAACACCATATATTTT. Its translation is CASTKQGNSGNTIYF.

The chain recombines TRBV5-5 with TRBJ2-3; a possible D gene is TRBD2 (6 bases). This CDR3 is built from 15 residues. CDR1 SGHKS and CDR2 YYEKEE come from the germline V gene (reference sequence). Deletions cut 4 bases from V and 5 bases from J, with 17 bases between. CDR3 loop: CASSPRDARGDTQYF. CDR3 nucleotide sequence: TGTGCCAGCAGCCCGCGGGACGCCAGAGGAGATACGCAGTATTTT. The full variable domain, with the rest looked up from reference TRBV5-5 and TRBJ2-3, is DAGVTQSPTHLIKTRGQQVTLRCSPISGHKSVSWYQQVLGQGPQFIFQYYEKEERGRGNFPDRFSARQFPNYSSELNVNALLLGDSALYLCASSPRDARGDTQYFGPGTRLTVL.

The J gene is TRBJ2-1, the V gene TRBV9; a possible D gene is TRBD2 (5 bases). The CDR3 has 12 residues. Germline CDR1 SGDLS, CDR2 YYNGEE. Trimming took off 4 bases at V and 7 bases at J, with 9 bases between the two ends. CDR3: CASSHRENEQFF. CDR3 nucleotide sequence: TGTGCCAGCAGCCACCGGGAAAATGAGCAGTTCTTC. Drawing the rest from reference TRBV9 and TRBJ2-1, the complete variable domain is DSGVTQTPKHLITATGQRVTLRCSPRSGDLSVYWYQQSLDQGLQFLIQYYNGEERAKGNILERFSAQQFPDLHSELNLSSLELGDSALYFCASSHRENEQFFGPGTRLTVL.

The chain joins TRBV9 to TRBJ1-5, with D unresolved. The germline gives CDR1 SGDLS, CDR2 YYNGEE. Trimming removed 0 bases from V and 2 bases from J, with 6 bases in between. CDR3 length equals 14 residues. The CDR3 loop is CASSVAPGNQPQHF. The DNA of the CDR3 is TGTGCCAGCAGCGTAGCTCCCGGCAATCAGCCCCAGCATTTT.

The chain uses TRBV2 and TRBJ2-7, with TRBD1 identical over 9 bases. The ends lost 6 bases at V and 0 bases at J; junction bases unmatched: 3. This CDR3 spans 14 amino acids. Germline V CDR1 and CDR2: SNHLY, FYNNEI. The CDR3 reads CASRGQGSSYEQYF. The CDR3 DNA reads TGTGCCAGCAGAGGACAGGGGAGCTCCTACGAGCAGTACTTC.

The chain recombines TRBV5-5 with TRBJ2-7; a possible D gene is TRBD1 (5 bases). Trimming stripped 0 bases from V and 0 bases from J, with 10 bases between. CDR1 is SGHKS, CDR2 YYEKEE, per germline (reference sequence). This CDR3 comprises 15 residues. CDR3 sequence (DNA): TGTGCCAGCAGCTTGGCGTCAGGGAACTCCTACGAGCAGTACTTC. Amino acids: CASSLASGNSYEQYF. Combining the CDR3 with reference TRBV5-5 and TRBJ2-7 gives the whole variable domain DAGVTQSPTHLIKTRGQQVTLRCSPISGHKSVSWYQQVLGQGPQFIFQYYEKEERGRGNFPDRFSARQFPNYSSELNVNALLLGDSALYLCASSLASGNSYEQYFGPGTRLTVT.

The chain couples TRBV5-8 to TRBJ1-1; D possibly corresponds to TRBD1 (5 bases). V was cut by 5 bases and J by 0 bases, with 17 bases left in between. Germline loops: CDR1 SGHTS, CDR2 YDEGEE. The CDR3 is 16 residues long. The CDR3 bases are TGTGCCAGCAGTCCCGGGGCAGGGTCGATGAACACTGAAGCTTTCTTT. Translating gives CASSPGAGSMNTEAFF.

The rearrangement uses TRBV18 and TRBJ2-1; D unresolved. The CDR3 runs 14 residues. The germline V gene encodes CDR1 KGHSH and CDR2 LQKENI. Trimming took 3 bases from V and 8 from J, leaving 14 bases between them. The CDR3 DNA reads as TGTGCCAGCTCACCTGAATGGATTGGCGATGAGCAGTTCTTC. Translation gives CASSPEWIGDEQFF.

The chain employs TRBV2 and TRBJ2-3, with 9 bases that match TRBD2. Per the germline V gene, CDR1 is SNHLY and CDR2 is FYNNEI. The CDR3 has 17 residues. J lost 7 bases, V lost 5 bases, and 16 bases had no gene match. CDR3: CASSKERLRGGINTQYF. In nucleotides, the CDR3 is TGTGCCAGCAGTAAAGAAAGGTTGCGGGGGGGTATAAATACGCAGTATTTT.

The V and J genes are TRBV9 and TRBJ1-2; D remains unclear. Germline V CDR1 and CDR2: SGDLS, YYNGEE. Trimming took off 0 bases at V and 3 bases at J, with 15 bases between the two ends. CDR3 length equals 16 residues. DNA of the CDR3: TGTGCCAGCAGCGTAGGCAGCAAAATGGGGTACTATGGCTACACCTTC. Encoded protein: CASSVGSKMGYYGYTF.

The CDR3 reads CASSPPNKGLFF. The CDR3 region has the DNA TGTGCCAGCTCACCACCGAACAAGGGGTTGTTCTTC. The V gene is TRBV18, the J gene TRBJ2-1; tentative D call: TRBD1 (5 bases). Trimming shortened V by 0 bases and J by 15 bases, and 12 bases separated the two germline ends. The CDR3 contains 12 residues. CDR1 and CDR2 (germline): KGHSH, LQKENI. Full variable domain (missing parts from reference TRBV18 and TRBJ2-1): NAGVMQNPRHLVRRRGQEARLRCSPMKGHSHVYWYRQLPEEGLKFMVYLQKENIIDESGMPKERFSAEFPKEGPSILRIQQVVRGDSAAYFCASSPPNKGLFFGPGTRLTVL.

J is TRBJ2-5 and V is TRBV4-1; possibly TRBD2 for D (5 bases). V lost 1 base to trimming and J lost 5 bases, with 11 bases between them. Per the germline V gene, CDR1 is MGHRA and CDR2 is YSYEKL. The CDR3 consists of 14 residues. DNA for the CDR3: TGCGCCAGCAGCCAAGGGGTAAGAGGGGAGACCCAGTACTTC. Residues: CASSQGVRGETQYF.

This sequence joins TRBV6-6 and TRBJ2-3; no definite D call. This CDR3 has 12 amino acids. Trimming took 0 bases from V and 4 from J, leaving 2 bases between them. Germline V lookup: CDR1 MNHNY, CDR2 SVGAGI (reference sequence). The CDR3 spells CASSYSPDTQYF. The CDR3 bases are TGTGCCAGCAGTTACTCTCCAGATACGCAGTATTTT.

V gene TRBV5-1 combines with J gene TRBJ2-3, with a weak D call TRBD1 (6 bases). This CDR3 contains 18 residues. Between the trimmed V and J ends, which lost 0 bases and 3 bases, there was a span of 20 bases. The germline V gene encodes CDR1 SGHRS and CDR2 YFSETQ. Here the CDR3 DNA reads TGCGCCAGCAGCTTGGAGCGGACAGCTGCTAGTACAACAGATACGCAGTATTTT. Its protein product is CASSLERTAASTTDTQYF.

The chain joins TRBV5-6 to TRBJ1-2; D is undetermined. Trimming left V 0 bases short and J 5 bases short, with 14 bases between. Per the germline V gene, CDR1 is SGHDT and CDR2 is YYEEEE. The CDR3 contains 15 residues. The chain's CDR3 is CASSLVSRPWYGYTF. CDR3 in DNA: TGTGCCAGCAGCTTGGTTAGCCGACCATGGTATGGCTACACCTTC.

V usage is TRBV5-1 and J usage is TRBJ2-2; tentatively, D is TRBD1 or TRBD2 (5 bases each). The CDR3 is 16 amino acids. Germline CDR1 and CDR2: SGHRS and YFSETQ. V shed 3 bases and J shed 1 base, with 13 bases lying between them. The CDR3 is CASSSTGTVNTGELFF. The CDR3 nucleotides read TGCGCCAGCAGCTCAACCGGGACGGTGAACACCGGGGAGCTGTTTTTT.

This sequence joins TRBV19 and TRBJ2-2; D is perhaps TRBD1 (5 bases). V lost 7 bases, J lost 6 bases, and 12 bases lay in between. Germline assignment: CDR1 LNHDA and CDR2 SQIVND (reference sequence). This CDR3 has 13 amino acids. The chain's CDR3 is CASNPGSAGELFF. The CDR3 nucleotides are TGTGCCAGTAACCCAGGGTCGGCCGGGGAGCTGTTTTTT.

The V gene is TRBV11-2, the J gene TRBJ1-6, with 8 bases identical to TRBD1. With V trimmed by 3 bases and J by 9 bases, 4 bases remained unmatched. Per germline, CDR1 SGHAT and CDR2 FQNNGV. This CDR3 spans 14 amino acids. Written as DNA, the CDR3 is TGTGCCAGCAGCTTGGTGACAGGGGCTTCACCCCTCCACTTT. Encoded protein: CASSLVTGASPLHF.

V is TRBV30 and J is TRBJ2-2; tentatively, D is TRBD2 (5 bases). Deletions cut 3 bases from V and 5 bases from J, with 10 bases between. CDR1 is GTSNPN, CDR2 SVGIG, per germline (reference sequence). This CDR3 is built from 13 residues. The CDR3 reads CAWRGRRTGELFF. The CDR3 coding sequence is TGTGCCTGGAGAGGGAGAAGAACCGGGGAGCTGTTTTTT.

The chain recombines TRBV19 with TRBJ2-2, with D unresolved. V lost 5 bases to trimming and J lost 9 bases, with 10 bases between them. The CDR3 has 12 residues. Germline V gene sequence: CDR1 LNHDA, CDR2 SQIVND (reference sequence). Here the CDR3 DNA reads TGTGCCAGTAGTGTTTCATTTAGGGAGCTGTTTTTT. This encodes CASSVSFRELFF. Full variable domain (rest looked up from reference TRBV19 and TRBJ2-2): DGGITQSPKYLFRKEGQNVTLSCEQNLNHDAMYWYRQDPGQGLRLIYYSQIVNDFQKGDIAEGYSVSREKKESFPLTVTSAQKNPTAFYLCASSVSFRELFFGEGSRLTVL.